The sequence of this T cell receptor beta chain was determined in a study of T cell responses to AZD1222 COVID-19 vaccine. About this clone: Its target is unknown.

Some clones are missing from TCRdb's copy, which holds only in-frame ones; the method was immunoSEQ multiplex PCR. The repertoire holds more than 100,000 clones, with roughly 90% as singletons. Overall study findings and caveats: All repertoire sampling was performed exclusively after the peak T cell response. Donor demographics were predominantly white British with a female majority; clonal diversity may be underestimated.

This sequence originates from an adult in good health. The input for sequencing was peripheral blood, taken on day 0 of AZD1222 vaccination.

The CDR3 protein is CASSLRLATSDTQYF. CDR3 sequence (DNA): TGCGCCAGCAGCTTGCGACTAGCGACATCAGATACGCAGTATTTT. The rearrangement joins TRBV5-1 to TRBJ2-3; 8 nucleotides line up with TRBD2. Per the germline V gene, CDR1 is SGHRS and CDR2 is YFSETQ. The CDR3 has 15 amino acids. V lost 1 base, J lost 4 bases, and 5 bases stayed unmatched.